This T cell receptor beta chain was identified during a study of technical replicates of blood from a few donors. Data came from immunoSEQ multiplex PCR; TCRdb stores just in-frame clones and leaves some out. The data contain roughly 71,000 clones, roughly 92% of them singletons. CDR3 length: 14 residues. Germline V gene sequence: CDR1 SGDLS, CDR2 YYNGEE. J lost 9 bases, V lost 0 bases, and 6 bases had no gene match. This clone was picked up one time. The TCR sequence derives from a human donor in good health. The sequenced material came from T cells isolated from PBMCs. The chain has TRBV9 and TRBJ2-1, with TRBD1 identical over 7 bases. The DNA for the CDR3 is TGTGCCAGCAGCGTAGAGAGGGGGCCGATTGAGCAGTTCTTC. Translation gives CASSVERGPIEQFF.